These 3 T cell receptor beta chains were sequenced from one sample in a study of neurological immune-mediated disorders (dated by TCRdb to the late 2010s). The sample's time point label, decoded: longitudinal time-point 3. The receptor library was made with 5' RACE. TCRdb shows the sequencer as Illumina HiSeq 2500. The raw public reads went through TCRdb reprocessing: fastp at Q25, MiXCR clone calling, in-frame beta chains kept. Entries that share a CDR3 protein sequence are merged under the most common genes and DNA. The sample table shows roughly 100,000 distinct CDR3 sequences, and 9.5% to 14% are seen once. Together, the top ten hold about 3.1% of the sample. The source material was PBMCs. The source of these receptors is a female donor with HTLV-1-associated myelopathy (HAM/TSP).

This clonotype occurred many times. The rearrangement joins TRBV20-1 to TRBJ1-5, with a tentative D call TRBD1 (5 bases). V was shortened by 6 bases and J by 4 bases, with 16 bases between the two germline ends. The CDR3 is made up of 14 amino acids. CDR1 and CDR2 (germline): DFQATT, SNEGSKA (reference sequence). This CDR3 is CSAPTRGTNQPQHF. Written as DNA, the CDR3 is TGCAGTGCGCCAACTAGGGGAACTAATCAGCCCCAGCATTTT.

This clonotype was seen at least ten times. The chain combines TRBV5-6 with TRBJ1-5, with 9 bases lining up with TRBD1. The germline CDR1 and CDR2 sequences are SGHDT and YYEEEE. Trimming at V came to 1 base and at J to 6 bases, leaving 5 bases not matched to a gene. The CDR3 length is 15 residues. CDR3 in amino acids: CASSLLQGAGQPQHF. The CDR3 DNA reads as TGTGCCAGCAGCTTGCTACAGGGGGCAGGTCAGCCCCAGCATTTT.

There are many counts of this clonotype. An end of the junction does not agree with germline; a read error may underlie this. DNA for the CDR3: TGCAGTGCTAGAGTATCGGGGGGCTCCTACAATGAGCAGTTTTTC. Amino acids: CSARVSGGSYNEQFF. V is TRBV20-1 and J is TRBJ2-1, with a tentative D call TRBD2 (7 bases). Germline V gene sequence: CDR1 DFQATT, CDR2 SNEGSKA (reference sequence). CDR3 length: 15 residues.